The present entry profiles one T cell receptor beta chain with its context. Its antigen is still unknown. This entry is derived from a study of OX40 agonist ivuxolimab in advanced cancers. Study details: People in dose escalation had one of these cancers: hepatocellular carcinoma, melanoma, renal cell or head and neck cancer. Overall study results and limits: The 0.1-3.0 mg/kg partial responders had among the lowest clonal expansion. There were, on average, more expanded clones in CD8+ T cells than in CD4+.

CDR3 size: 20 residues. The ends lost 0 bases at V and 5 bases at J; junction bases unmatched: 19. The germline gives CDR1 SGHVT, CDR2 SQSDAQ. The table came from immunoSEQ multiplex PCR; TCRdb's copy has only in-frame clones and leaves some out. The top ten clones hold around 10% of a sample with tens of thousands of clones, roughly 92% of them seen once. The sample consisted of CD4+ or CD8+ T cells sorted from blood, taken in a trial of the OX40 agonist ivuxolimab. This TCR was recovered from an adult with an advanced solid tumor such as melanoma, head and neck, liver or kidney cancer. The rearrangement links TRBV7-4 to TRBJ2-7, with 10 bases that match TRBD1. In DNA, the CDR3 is TGTGCCAGCAGCTTAGCTCCGGGACAGGGGCCCTCGCCGAGAAGGAACGAGCAGTACTTC. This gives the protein CASSLAPGQGPSPRRNEQYF.